This TCR beta chain originates from a study of T cell responses to AZD1222 COVID-19 vaccine. Clones were sequenced by immunoSEQ multiplex PCR, and TCRdb holds only the in-frame ones, with some missing. The data show over 110,000 clones, approximately 90% seen once. V lost 6 bases and J 0 bases, leaving 18 bases between the germline ends. CDR3 size: 15 residues. Germline V gene sequence: CDR1 SQVTM, CDR2 ANQGSEA. Study-level points and caveats: The donor group comprised mostly white British people and more females; the analysis possibly underestimated clonal diversity.

As concerns this clone: Its antigen is not known.

The source of this sequence is an adult in good health. The sample in question was peripheral blood, obtained on day 0 of AZD1222 vaccination. The chain employs TRBV29-1 and TRBJ2-7; the D call may be TRBD1 or TRBD2 (6 bases each). The CDR3: CSVLIGGGTSYEQYF. The DNA of the CDR3 is TGCAGCGTCCTCATTGGAGGGGGGACCTCCTACGAGCAGTACTTC.